This T cell receptor beta chain was identified during a study of blood T cells in healthy people across ages. For the study at large: About one barcoded beta molecule per two T cells came from capture by template switching.

V lost 6 bases to trimming and J lost 0 bases, with 20 bases between them. Germline V gives CDR1 SGHTA, CDR2 FQGNSA. The CDR3 extends over 17 amino acids. A sample-barcoded 5' primer and a J-beta primer mix were used in a second PCR of roughly 7 to 11 cycles. Each TCR beta cDNA got a 12-nucleotide random molecular identifier. TCRdb reprocessed the 5' RACE reads via MiXCR and lists one record per CDR3 protein. This sample yields around 1,800,000 distinct CDR3 sequences, of which roughly two fifths are seen a single time; 20% to 25% belongs to the top ten. This clonotype was found a few times. The rearrangement uses TRBV7-2 and TRBJ2-5; a possible D gene is TRBD1 (6 bases). The specimen was blood. The receptor was isolated from a human donor in good health. In DNA form, the CDR3 reads TGTGCCAGCAGTCGACCCTCGGGACAAACGCACCAAGAGACCCAGTACTTC. Its protein product is CASSRPSGQTHQETQYF. Based on the CDR3 plus reference TRBV7-2 and TRBJ2-5, the full variable domain is GAGVSQSPSNKVTEKGKDVELRCDPISGHTALYWYRQSLGQGLEFLIYFQGNSAPDKSGLPSDRFSAERTGGSVSTLTIQRTQQEDSAVYLCASSRPSGQTHQETQYFGPGTRLLVL.